This TCR beta chain was obtained from a study of cytomegalovirus exposure and HLA in healthy donors. This PCR relied on a set of 60 Vbeta primers and 13 Jbeta primers. Libraries were prepared by immunoSEQ multiplex PCR; TCRdb keeps only in-frame clonotypes and omits some of them. The table lists approximately 100,000 clones, 60% to 85% of them singletons, with less than 15% in the top ten. This CDR3 has 13 residues. From germline, CDR1 is SGHNT and CDR2 YYREEE (reference sequence). V gave up 7 bases and J gave up 7 bases; unmatched junction bases: 6. The receptor's source is a woman in her 40s in good health and CMV-seropositive. Sequenced input: PBMCs. This chain joins TRBV5-4 and TRBJ1-4; 8 bases line up with TRBD1. For the CDR3, the DNA is TGTGCCAGCCAGCAGGGGGCTGGTGAAAAACTGTTTTTT. It encodes CASQQGAGEKLFF. Full variable domain (rest looked up from reference TRBV5-4 and TRBJ1-4): ETGVTQSPTHLIKTRGQQVTLRCSSQSGHNTVSWYQQALGQGPQFIFQYYREEENGRGNFPPRFSGLQFPNYSSELNVNALELDDSALYLCASQQGAGEKLFFGSGTQLSVL.